Listed below are T cell receptor beta chains from one sample, sequenced in a study of technical replicates of blood from a handful of donors. The table came from immunoSEQ multiplex PCR; TCRdb's copy has only in-frame clones and leaves some out. The data hold 64,000 or so clones, with roughly 96% observed a single time. The specimen was T cells isolated from PBMCs. Receptors originate from a human donor in good health. The CDR3 runs from the conserved cysteine through the conserved F or W. Each record gives: J gene, clone size, V gene, D gene, CDR3 DNA, CDR3 protein. The D gene is left open where the match is weak. Some rows mark clone size as missing; the rest say once, few, many or name a class of expanded clone.

TRBJ1-1,NA,TRBV15,NA,TGTGCCACCAGCAGAGATCTCCAGGGCACGAACACTGAAGCTTTCTTT,CATSRDLQGTNTEAFF
TRBJ2-7,NA,TRBV9,TRBD2,TGTGCCAGCAGCGTAGGTCAGACTAGCGGGTACGAGCAGTACTTC,CASSVGQTSGYEQYF
TRBJ1-1,NA,TRBV6-6,NA,TGTGCGGCGATAACAGGGACTATGAACACTGAAGCTTTCTTT,CAAITGTMNTEAFF
TRBJ2-7,NA,TRBV11-3,NA,TGTGCCAGCAGCTTGGACAGTTTCCAATCCCAGTACTTC,CASSLDSFQSQYF
TRBJ2-5,NA,TRBV5-1,NA,TGCGCCAGCGCAGGGATACAAGAGACCCAGTACTTC,CASAGIQETQYF
TRBJ1-3,NA,TRBV7-6,TRBD1,TGTGCCAGCAGCTTTAGACCCGGGACAGTCATCTCTGGAAACACCATATATTTT,CASSFRPGTVISGNTIYF
TRBJ1-1,NA,TRBV10-3,TRBD1,TGTGCCATCAGTGACAGGGGGCTAGGTGAAGCTTTCTTT,CAISDRGLGEAFF
TRBJ2-2,once,TRBV18,TRBD2,TGTGCCAGCTCACCACCGTCTAGCGGGATCCGGGAGCTGTTTTTT,CASSPPSSGIRELFF
TRBJ1-1,NA,TRBV6-5,NA,TGTGCCAGCAGTTACGCCGGGGGAAGGACTGAAGCTTTCTTT,CASSYAGGRTEAFF
TRBJ1-1,NA,TRBV27,NA,TGTGCCAGCAGCCCATTGATGAGGGTTGGTATGAACACTGAAGCTTTCTTT,CASSPLMRVGMNTEAFF
TRBJ2-5,NA,TRBV27,TRBD1,TGTGCCAGCGCAAGCGGGACAGGGGGCGTCGAGACCCAGTACTTC,CASASGTGGVETQYF
TRBJ2-1,NA,TRBV12-5,NA,TGTGCTAGTCGAGCTAGCACGGTACCCTACAATGAGCAGTTCTTC,CASRASTVPYNEQFF
TRBJ2-3,NA,TRBV6-5,TRBD1,TGTGCCAGCAGTAAAAAGGGGCAGGGGGCAGATACGCAGTATTTT,CASSKKGQGADTQYF
TRBJ2-7,NA,TRBV2,NA,TGCGCGGGTGGGCCCGGTTCTCACGAGCAGTACTTC,CAGGPGSHEQYF
TRBJ1-1,NA,TRBV6-5,NA,TGTGCCAGCAGTTACCATCGGGGAAGCACTGAAGCTTTCTTT,CASSYHRGSTEAFF
TRBJ2-1,NA,TRBV6-5,NA,TGTGCCAGCAGTTATGGTAGCCATCCCGGAAATGAGCAGTTCTTC,CASSYGSHPGNEQFF
TRBJ2-7,NA,TRBV10-1,NA,TGCGCCAGCAGTGAGACAGGGTTCCCCTACGAGCAGTACTTC,CASSETGFPYEQYF
TRBJ2-1,NA,TRBV20-1,NA,TGCAGTGCTAAGGGGAACAATGAGCAGTTCTTC,CSAKGNNEQFF